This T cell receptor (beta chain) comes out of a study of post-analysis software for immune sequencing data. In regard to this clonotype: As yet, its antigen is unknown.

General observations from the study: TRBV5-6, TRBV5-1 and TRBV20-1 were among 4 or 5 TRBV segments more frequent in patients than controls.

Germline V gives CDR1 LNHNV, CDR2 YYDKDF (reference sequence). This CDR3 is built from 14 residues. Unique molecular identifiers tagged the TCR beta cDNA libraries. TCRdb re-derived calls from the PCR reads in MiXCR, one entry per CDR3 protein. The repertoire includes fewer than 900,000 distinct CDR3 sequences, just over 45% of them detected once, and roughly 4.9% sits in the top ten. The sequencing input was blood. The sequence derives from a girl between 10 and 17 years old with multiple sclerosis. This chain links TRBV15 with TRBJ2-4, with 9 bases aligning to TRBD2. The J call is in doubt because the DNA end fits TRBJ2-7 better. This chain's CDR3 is CATSSPGLAPEQYF. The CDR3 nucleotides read TGTGCCACCAGCAGCCCGGGACTAGCACCCGAGCAGTACTTC.